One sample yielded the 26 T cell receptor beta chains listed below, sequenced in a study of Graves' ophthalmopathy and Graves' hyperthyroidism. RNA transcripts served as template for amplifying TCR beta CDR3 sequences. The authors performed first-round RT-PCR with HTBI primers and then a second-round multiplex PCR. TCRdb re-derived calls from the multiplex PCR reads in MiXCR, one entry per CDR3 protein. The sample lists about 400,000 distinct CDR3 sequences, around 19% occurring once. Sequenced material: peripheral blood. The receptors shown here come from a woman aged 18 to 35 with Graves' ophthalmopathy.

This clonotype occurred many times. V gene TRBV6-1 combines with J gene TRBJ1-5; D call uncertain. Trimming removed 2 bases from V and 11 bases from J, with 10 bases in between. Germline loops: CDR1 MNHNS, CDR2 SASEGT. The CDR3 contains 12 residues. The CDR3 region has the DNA TGTGCCAGCAGTGAACTTCATCTTGCCCAGCATTTT. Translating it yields CASSELHLAQHF.

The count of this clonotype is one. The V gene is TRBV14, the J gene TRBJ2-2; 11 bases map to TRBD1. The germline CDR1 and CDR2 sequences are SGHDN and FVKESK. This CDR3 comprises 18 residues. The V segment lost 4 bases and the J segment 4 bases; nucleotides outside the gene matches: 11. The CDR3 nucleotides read TGTGCCAGCAGCCCCTCGCCCGGGACAGGGGGAGGCACCGGGGAGCTGTTTTTT. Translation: CASSPSPGTGGGTGELFF. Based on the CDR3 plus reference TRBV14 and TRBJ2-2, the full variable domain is EAGVTQFPSHSVIEKGQTVTLRCDPISGHDNLYWYRRVMGKEIKFLLHFVKESKQDESGMPNNRFLAERTGGTYSTLKVQPAELEDSGVYFCASSPSPGTGGGTGELFFGEGSRLTVL.

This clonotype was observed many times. This chain's CDR3 is CASKETGELFF. CDR3 DNA: TGCGCCAGCAAGGAGACCGGGGAGCTGTTTTTT. The chain employs TRBV5-1 and TRBJ2-2; D is uncertain. V lost 6 bases and J lost 5, with 5 bases in between. The CDR3 loop spans 11 amino acids. From germline, CDR1 is SGHRS and CDR2 YFSETQ.

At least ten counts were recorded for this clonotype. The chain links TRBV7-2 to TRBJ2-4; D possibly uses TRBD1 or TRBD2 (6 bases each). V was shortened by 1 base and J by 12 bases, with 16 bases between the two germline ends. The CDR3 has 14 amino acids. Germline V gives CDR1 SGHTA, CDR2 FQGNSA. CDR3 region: CASSLGGGGLHQYF. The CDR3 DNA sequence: TGTGCCAGCAGCTTAGGAGGGGGAGGCCTGCATCAGTACTTC.

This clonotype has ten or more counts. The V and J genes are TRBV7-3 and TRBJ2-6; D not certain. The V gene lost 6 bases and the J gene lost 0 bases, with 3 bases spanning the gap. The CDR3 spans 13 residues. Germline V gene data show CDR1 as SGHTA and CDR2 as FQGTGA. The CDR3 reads CASRNSGANVLTF. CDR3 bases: TGTGCCAGCAGAAACTCTGGGGCCAACGTCCTGACTTTC.

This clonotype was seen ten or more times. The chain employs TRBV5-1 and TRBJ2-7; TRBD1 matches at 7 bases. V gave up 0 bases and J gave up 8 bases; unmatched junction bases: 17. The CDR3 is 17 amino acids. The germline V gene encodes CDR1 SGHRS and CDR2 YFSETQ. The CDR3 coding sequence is TGCGCCAGCAGCTTGGACCCCCAAGGGGGCGCGACACCCAAGCAGTACTTC. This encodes CASSLDPQGGATPKQYF.

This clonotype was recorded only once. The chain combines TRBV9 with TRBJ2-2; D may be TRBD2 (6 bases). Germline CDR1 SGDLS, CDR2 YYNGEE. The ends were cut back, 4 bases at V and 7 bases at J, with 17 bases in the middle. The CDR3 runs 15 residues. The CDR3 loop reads CASSIGTRRGGELFF. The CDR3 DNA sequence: TGTGCCAGCAGCATCGGGACTCGGCGCGGCGGGGAGCTGTTTTTT.

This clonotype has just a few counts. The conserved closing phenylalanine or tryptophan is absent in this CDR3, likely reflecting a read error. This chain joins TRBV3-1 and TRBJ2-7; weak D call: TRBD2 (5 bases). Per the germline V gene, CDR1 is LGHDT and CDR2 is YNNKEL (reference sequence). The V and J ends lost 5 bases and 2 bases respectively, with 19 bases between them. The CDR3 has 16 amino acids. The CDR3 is CASSDRNEGSTYEQYL. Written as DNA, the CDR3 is TGTGCCAGCAGCGACCGGAATGAGGGTTCGACCTACGAGCAGTACCTC.

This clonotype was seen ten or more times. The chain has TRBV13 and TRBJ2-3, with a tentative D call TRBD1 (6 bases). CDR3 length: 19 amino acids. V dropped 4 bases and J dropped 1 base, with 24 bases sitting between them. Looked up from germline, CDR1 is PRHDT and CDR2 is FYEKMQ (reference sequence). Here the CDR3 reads CASSSPRGGDIGRTDTQYF. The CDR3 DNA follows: TGTGCCAGCAGCTCACCACGAGGGGGAGACATAGGACGCACAGATACGCAGTATTTT.

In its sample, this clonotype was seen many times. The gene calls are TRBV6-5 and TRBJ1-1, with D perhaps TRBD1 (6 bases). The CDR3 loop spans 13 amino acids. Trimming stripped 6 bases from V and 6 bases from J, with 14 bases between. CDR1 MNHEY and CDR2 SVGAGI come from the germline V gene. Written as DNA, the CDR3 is TGTGCCAGCAGGGGTGGGGGCCCCCCTGAAGCTTTCTTT. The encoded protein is CASRGGGPPEAFF.

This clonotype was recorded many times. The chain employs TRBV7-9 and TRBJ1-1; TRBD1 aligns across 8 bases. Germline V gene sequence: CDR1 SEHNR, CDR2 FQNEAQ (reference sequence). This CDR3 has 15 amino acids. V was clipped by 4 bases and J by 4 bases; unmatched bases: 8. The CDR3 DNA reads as TGTGCCAGCAGCTACCTTGGACAGGGCGGCACTGAAGCTTTCTTT. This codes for CASSYLGQGGTEAFF.

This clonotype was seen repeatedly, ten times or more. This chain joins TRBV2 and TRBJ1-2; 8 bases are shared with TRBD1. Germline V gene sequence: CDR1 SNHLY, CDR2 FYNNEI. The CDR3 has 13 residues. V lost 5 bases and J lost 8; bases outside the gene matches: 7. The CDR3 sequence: CASSPRTGLGYTF. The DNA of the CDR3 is TGTGCCAGCAGTCCTAGGACAGGGTTGGGCTACACCTTC.

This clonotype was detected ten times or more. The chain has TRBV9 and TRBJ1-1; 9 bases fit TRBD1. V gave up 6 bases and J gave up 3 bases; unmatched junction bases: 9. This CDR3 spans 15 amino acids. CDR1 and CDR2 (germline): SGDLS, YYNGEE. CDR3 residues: CASTRTGVFDTEAFF. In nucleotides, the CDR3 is TGTGCCAGCACCCGGACAGGGGTGTTTGACACTGAAGCTTTCTTT.

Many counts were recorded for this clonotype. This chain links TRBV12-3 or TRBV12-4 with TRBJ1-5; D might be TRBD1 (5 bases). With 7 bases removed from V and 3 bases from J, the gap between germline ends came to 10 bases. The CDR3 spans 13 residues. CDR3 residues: CASTEQANQPQHF. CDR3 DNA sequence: TGTGCCAGCACGGAACAGGCCAATCAGCCCCAGCATTTT.

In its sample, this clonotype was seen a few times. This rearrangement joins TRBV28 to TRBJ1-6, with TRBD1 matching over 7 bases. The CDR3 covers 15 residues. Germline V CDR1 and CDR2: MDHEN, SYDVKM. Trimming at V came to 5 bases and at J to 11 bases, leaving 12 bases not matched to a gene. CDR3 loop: CASSPTGTDRTPLHF. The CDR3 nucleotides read TGTGCCAGCAGTCCCACCGGGACAGACAGAACACCCCTCCACTTT.

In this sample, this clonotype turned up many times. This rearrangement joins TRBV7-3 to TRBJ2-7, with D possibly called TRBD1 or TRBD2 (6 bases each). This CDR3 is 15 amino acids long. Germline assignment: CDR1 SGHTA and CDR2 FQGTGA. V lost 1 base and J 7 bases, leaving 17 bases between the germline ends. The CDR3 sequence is CASSLRGGPSREQYF. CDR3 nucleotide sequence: TGTGCCAGCAGCTTAAGAGGGGGGCCCTCTAGGGAGCAGTACTTC.

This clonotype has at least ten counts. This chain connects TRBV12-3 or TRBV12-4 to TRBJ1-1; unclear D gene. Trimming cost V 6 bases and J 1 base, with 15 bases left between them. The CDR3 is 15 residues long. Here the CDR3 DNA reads TGTGCCAGCAGACCCCGCGGGGAATGGAACACTGAAGCTTTCTTT. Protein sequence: CASRPRGEWNTEAFF.

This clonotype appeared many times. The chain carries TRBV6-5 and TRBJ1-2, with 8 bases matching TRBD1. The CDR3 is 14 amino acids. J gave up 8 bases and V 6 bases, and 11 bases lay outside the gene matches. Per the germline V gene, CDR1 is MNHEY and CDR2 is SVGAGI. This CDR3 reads CASRSDRGSGGYTF. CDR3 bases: TGTGCCAGCAGATCTGACAGGGGTTCGGGAGGCTACACCTTC.

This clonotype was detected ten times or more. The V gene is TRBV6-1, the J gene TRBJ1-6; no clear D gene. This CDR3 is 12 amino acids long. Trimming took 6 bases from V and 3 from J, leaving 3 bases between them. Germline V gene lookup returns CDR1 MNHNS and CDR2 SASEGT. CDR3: CASSYYNSPLHF. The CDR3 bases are TGTGCCAGCAGCTACTATAATTCACCCCTCCACTTT.

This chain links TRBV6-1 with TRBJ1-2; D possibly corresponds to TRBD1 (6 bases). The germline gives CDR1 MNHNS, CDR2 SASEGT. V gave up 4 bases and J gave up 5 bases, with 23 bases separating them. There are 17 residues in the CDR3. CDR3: CASSAAQGQSTRYGYTF. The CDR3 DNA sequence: TGTGCCAGCAGTGCCGCGCAAGGACAGAGTACGAGATATGGCTACACCTTC.

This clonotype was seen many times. CDR3 coding DNA: TGTGCCAGCACCTTTGTCCGGGGGAGGACTGAAGCTTTCTTT. Protein: CASTFVRGRTEAFF. The chain has TRBV2 and TRBJ1-1, with D tentatively TRBD1 (5 bases). Germline CDR1 reads SNHLY; CDR2 reads FYNNEI. V dropped 7 bases and J dropped 5 bases, with 17 bases sitting between them. This CDR3 spans 14 amino acids.

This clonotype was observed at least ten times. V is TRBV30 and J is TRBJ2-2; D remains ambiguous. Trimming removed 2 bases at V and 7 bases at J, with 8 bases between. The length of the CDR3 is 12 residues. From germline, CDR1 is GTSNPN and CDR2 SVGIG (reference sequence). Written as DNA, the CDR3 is TGTGCCTGGAGTCTGGGCTACGGGGAGCTGTTTTTT. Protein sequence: CAWSLGYGELFF. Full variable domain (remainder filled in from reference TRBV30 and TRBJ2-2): SQTIHQWPATLVQPVGSPLSLECTVEGTSNPNLYWYRQAAGRGLQLLFYSVGIGQISSEVPQNLSASRPQDRQFILSSKKLLLSDSGFYLCAWSLGYGELFFGEGSRLTVL.

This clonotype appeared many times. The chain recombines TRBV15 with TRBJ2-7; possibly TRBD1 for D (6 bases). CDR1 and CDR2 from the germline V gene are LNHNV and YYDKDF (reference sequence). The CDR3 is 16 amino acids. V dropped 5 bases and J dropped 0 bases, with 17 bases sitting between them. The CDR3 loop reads CATSRGGAGASYEQYF. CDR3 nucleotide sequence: TGTGCCACCAGCCGGGGTGGGGCAGGGGCCTCCTACGAGCAGTACTTC.

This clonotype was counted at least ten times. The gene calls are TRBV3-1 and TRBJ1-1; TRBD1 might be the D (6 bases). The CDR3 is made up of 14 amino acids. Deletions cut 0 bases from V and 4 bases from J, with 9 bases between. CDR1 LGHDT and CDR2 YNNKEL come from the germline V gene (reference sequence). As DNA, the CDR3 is TGTGCCAGCAGCCAAGAGAGGGGGGGCACTGAAGCTTTCTTT. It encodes CASSQERGGTEAFF.

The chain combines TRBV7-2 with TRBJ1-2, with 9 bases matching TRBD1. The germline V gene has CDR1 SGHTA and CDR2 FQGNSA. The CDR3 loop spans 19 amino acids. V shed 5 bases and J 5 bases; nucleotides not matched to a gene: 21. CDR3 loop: CASSPSAALGTGSAYGYTF. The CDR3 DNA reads TGTGCCAGCAGCCCCTCCGCGGCCCTCGGGACAGGGTCGGCATATGGCTACACCTTC.

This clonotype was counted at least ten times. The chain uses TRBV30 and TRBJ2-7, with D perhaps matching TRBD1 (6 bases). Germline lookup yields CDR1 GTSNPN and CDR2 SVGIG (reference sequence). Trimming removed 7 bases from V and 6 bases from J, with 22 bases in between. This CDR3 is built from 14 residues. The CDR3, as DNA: TGTGCCTCCGACCCGTCCCAGGGGTCAGGCGAGCAGTACTTC. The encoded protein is CASDPSQGSGEQYF. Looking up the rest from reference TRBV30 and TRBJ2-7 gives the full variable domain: SQTIHQWPATLVQPVGSPLSLECTVEGTSNPNLYWYRQAAGRGLQLLFYSVGIGQISSEVPQNLSASRPQDRQFILSSKKLLLSDSGFYLCASDPSQGSGEQYFGPGTRLTVT.